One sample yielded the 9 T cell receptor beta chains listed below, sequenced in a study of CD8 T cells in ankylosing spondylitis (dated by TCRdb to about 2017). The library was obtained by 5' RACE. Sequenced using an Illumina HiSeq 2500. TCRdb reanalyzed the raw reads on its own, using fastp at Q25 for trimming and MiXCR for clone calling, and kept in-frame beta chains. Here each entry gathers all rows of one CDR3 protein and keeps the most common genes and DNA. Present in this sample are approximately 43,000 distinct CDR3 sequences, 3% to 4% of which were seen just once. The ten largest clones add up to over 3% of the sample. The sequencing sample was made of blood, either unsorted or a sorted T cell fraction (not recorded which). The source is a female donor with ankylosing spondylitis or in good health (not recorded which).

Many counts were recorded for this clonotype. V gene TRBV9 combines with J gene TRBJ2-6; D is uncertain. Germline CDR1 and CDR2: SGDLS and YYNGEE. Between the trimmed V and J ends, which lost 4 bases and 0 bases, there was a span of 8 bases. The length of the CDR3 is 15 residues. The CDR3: CASSPESSGANVLTF. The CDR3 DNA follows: TGTGCCAGCAGCCCCGAAAGCTCTGGGGCCAACGTCCTGACTTTC.

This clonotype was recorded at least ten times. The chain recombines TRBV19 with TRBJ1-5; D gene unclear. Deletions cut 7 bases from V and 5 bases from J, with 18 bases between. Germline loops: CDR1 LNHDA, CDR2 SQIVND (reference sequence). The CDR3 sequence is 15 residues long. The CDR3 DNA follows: TGTGCCAGTACCCCCCCTTGGGCGGATTATCAGCCCCAGCATTTT. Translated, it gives CASTPPWADYQPQHF.

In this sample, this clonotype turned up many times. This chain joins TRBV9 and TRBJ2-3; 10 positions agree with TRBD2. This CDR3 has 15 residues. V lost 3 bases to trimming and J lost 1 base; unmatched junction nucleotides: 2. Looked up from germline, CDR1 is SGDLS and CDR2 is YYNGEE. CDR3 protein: CASSERGGGTDTQYF. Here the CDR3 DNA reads TGTGCCAGCAGCGAGCGGGGGGGGGGCACAGATACGCAGTATTTT.

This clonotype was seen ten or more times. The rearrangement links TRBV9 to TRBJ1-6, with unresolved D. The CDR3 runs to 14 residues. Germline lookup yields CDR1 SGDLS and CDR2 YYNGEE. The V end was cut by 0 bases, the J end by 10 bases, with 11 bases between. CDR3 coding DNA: TGTGCCAGCAGCGTAGGTCAGGTTGTCTCACCCCTCCACTTT. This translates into CASSVGQVVSPLHF.

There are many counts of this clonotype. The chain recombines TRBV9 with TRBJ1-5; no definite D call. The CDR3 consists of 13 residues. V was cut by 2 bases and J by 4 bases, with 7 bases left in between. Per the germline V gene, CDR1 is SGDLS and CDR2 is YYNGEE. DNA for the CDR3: TGTGCCAGCAGCGTCGGAAGAAATCAGCCCCAGCATTTT. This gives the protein CASSVGRNQPQHF.

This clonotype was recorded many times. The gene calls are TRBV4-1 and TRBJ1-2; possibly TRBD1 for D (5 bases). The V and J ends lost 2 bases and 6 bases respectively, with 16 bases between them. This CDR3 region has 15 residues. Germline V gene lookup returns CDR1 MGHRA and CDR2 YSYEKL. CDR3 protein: CASSQPGQGSHGYTF. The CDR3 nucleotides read TGCGCCAGCAGCCAACCTGGTCAGGGTAGCCATGGCTACACCTTC.

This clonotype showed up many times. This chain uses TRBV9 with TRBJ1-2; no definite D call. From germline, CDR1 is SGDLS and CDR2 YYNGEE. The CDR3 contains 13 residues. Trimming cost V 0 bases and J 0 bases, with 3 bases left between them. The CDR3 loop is CASSVDANYGYTF. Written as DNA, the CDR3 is TGTGCCAGCAGCGTAGATGCTAACTATGGCTACACCTTC.

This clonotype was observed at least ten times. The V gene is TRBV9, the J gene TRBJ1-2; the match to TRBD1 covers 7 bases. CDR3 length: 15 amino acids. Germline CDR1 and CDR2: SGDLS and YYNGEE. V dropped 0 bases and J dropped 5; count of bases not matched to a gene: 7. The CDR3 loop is CASSVENGQAYGYTF. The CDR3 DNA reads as TGTGCCAGCAGCGTAGAAAACGGACAGGCATATGGCTACACCTTC.

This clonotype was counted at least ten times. The CDR3 loop is CASSALRGTGELFF. CDR3 in DNA: TGTGCCAGCAGCGCCCTAAGGGGGACCGGGGAGCTGTTTTTT. V gene TRBV9 combines with J gene TRBJ2-2, with D tentatively TRBD1 (6 bases). The CDR3 has 14 amino acids. The V gene's germline CDR1 is SGDLS and CDR2 YYNGEE. The germline V and J ends were trimmed by 3 bases and 5 bases, with 11 bases remaining between them. The complete variable domain, with remaining parts taken from reference TRBV9 and TRBJ2-2, reads DSGVTQTPKHLITATGQRVTLRCSPRSGDLSVYWYQQSLDQGLQFLIQYYNGEERAKGNILERFSAQQFPDLHSELNLSSLELGDSALYFCASSALRGTGELFFGEGSRLTVL.